Following are 22 T cell receptor beta chains from one sample sequenced in a study of technical replicates of blood from several donors. TCRdb's table, derived via immunoSEQ multiplex PCR, lists solely in-frame clones and lacks some. The data show approximately 58,000 clones, with just over 85% seen just once and 5.6% held by the top ten. Sequences were obtained from PBMCs. These TCRs come from a human donor in good health. Some clones in this sample may be carry-over from other donors' samples.

This clone was observed a handful of times. V usage is TRBV4-3 and J usage is TRBJ1-1, with a tentative D call TRBD1 (6 bases). The CDR3 sequence is 14 residues long. Trimming removed 4 bases from V and 2 bases from J, with 11 bases in between. Looked up from germline, CDR1 is LGHNA and CDR2 is YSLEER. CDR3 in amino acids: CASSPRGKNTEAFF. In DNA, the CDR3 is TGCGCCAGCAGCCCCAGGGGTAAAAACACTGAAGCTTTCTTT.

In this sample, this clone turned up a few times. The chain combines TRBV30 with TRBJ1-2; possibly TRBD1 for D (6 bases). V was clipped by 1 base and J by 4 bases, with 10 bases between them. This CDR3 is 13 amino acids long. Per germline, CDR1 GTSNPN and CDR2 SVGIG (reference sequence). CDR3: CAWSATGSYGYTF. Written as DNA, the CDR3 is TGTGCCTGGAGTGCCACAGGGAGCTATGGCTACACCTTC.

V and J are TRBV5-1 and TRBJ2-5; D is undetermined. Germline lookup yields CDR1 SGHRS and CDR2 YFSETQ. The CDR3 is 15 residues long. V was cut by 0 bases and J by 5 bases, with 14 bases left in between. Here the CDR3 DNA reads TGCGCCAGCAGCTTGGGAGGCGGCTCTGGGGAGACCCAGTACTTC. Translation gives CASSLGGGSGETQYF.

The chain couples TRBV4-1 to TRBJ2-7; a possible D gene is TRBD2 (5 bases). The CDR3 loop spans 16 amino acids. Germline values: CDR1 MGHRA, CDR2 YSYEKL. Trimming took 0 bases from V and 4 from J, leaving 16 bases between them. The CDR3 is CASSQDRASGGYEQYF. CDR3 nucleotide sequence: TGCGCCAGCAGCCAAGATAGGGCTAGTGGAGGATACGAGCAGTACTTC.

This clone was found a few times. The genes are TRBV18 and TRBJ2-2; no reliable D call. Germline V CDR1 and CDR2: KGHSH, LQKENI. CDR3 length: 14 amino acids. V was clipped by 3 bases and J by 1 base, with 6 bases between them. The CDR3 protein is CASSPGGNTGELFF. In nucleotides, the CDR3 is TGTGCCAGCTCACCTGGCGGGAACACCGGGGAGCTGTTTTTT. Full variable domain (remainder filled in from reference TRBV18 and TRBJ2-2): NAGVMQNPRHLVRRRGQEARLRCSPMKGHSHVYWYRQLPEEGLKFMVYLQKENIIDESGMPKERFSAEFPKEGPSILRIQQVVRGDSAAYFCASSPGGNTGELFFGEGSRLTVL.

The chain combines TRBV18 with TRBJ1-2, with D hard to call. Looked up from germline, CDR1 is KGHSH and CDR2 is LQKENI. Trimming took off 2 bases at V and 4 bases at J, with 8 bases between the two ends. CDR3 size: 13 residues. The CDR3 reads CASSPDGSYGYTF. CDR3 nucleotides: TGTGCCAGCTCACCAGATGGCAGCTATGGCTACACCTTC.

This chain connects TRBV4-2 to TRBJ1-5; D is perhaps TRBD1 (6 bases). This CDR3 has 18 residues. Germline values: CDR1 LGHNA, CDR2 YNFKEQ. Trimming stripped 4 bases from V and 0 bases from J, with 19 bases between. CDR3 DNA: TGTGCCAGCAGCCCCGGCGGCAGGGGCAAATATAGCAATCAGCCCCAGCATTTT. It is translated as CASSPGGRGKYSNQPQHF.

The rearrangement uses TRBV7-2 and TRBJ2-2; 8 nucleotides match TRBD1. The germline gives CDR1 SGHTA, CDR2 FQGNSA. The CDR3 length is 13 residues. Trimming removed 1 base from V and 14 bases from J; junction bases left unmatched: 6. This CDR3 is CASSLDGDRGLFF. The CDR3 nucleotides are TGTGCCAGCAGCTTAGACGGTGACAGGGGACTGTTTTTT.

The rearrangement links TRBV29-1 to TRBJ1-3, with 8 bases matching TRBD1. V lost 8 bases, J lost 0 bases, and 21 bases stayed unmatched. The length of the CDR3 is 19 residues. Looked up from germline, CDR1 is SQVTM and CDR2 is ANQGSEA. CDR3 protein: CSTASVSGQGSCSGNTIYF. The DNA for the CDR3 is TGCAGCACCGCTTCGGTGTCTGGACAGGGTTCTTGCTCTGGAAACACCATATATTTT.

This chain uses TRBV4-3 with TRBJ2-3; a possible D gene is TRBD2 (5 bases). Trimming left V 4 bases short and J 1 base short, with 18 bases between. Germline V gene sequence: CDR1 LGHNA, CDR2 YSLEER. CDR3 length: 17 residues. The CDR3 reads CASSLSRRMWGTDTQYF. CDR3 nucleotides: TGCGCCAGCAGCCTCTCCCGGAGGATGTGGGGCACAGATACGCAGTATTTT.

The J gene is TRBJ1-6, the V gene TRBV6-6; 8 nucleotides line up with TRBD1. Germline V gene lookup returns CDR1 MNHNY and CDR2 SVGAGI (reference sequence). Trimming cost V 7 bases and J 7 bases; bases outside gene matches: 3. The CDR3 runs 13 residues. CDR3 in amino acids: CASTDRGNSPLHF. In nucleotides, the CDR3 is TGTGCCAGCACTGACAGGGGAAATTCACCCCTCCACTTT.

This chain joins TRBV30 and TRBJ1-1, with a tentative D call TRBD1 (6 bases). Germline V lookup: CDR1 GTSNPN, CDR2 SVGIG (reference sequence). Trimming left V 3 bases short and J 6 bases short, with 17 bases between. This CDR3 spans 14 amino acids. The CDR3 reads CAWSPLLRGAEAFF. CDR3 nucleotide sequence: TGTGCCTGGAGCCCCCTCCTCAGGGGAGCTGAAGCTTTCTTT. Complete variable domain (other parts from reference TRBV30 and TRBJ1-1): SQTIHQWPATLVQPVGSPLSLECTVEGTSNPNLYWYRQAAGRGLQLLFYSVGIGQISSEVPQNLSASRPQDRQFILSSKKLLLSDSGFYLCAWSPLLRGAEAFFGQGTRLTVV.

The chain is built from TRBV5-4 and TRBJ2-2; TRBD2 is a possible D gene (5 bases). The ends were cut back, 2 bases at V and 2 bases at J, with 13 bases in the middle. From germline, CDR1 is SGHNT and CDR2 YYREEE (reference sequence). This CDR3 region has 16 residues. As DNA, the CDR3 is TGTGCCAGCAGCTTCCGGACGGGATTTAACACCGGGGAGCTGTTTTTT. It encodes CASSFRTGFNTGELFF.

This chain links TRBV7-8 with TRBJ1-6, with TRBD1 as a possible D gene (6 bases). With 2 bases removed from V and 0 bases from J, the gap between germline ends came to 17 bases. Germline V gene sequence: CDR1 SGHVS, CDR2 FQNEAQ. The CDR3 totals 19 residues. Here the CDR3 DNA reads TGTGCCAGCAGCTTATTATGGGACATCTTAAGCTCCTATAATTCACCCCTCCACTTT. Residues: CASSLLWDILSSYNSPLHF.

The V and J genes are TRBV5-6 and TRBJ2-4; the D gene is possibly TRBD2 (5 bases). The V and J ends lost 4 bases and 9 bases respectively, with 17 bases between them. Germline lookup yields CDR1 SGHDT and CDR2 YYEEEE. The CDR3 spans 14 residues. The CDR3 is CASSPRTLGSIQYF. The CDR3 bases are TGTGCCAGCAGCCCAAGGACTCTCGGTAGCATTCAGTACTTC.

The genes are TRBV7-2 and TRBJ2-7; 7 nucleotides align to TRBD1. CDR3 size: 14 residues. The ends lost 5 bases at V and 6 bases at J; junction bases unmatched: 10. Germline V gives CDR1 SGHTA, CDR2 FQGNSA. In DNA, the CDR3 is TGTGCCAGCAGCGTACGAGACAGGGCCTCCGAGCAGTACTTC. As protein: CASSVRDRASEQYF.

J is TRBJ2-1 and V is TRBV6-6; weak D call: TRBD2 (6 bases). Germline V gene sequence: CDR1 MNHNY, CDR2 SVGAGI (reference sequence). CDR3 length: 12 amino acids. Trimming left V 5 bases short and J 6 bases short, with 8 bases between. The CDR3 reads CASSPTSNEQFF. DNA for the CDR3: TGTGCCAGCAGTCCGACTAGCAATGAGCAGTTCTTC.

The chain joins TRBV25-1 to TRBJ2-5, with 13 positions matching TRBD2. This CDR3 has 16 amino acids. Germline V lookup: CDR1 MGHDK, CDR2 SYGVNS. The J segment lost 5 bases and the V segment lost 2 bases, leaving 5 bases of the junction unmatched. The CDR3 region is CASSELGTSGKETQYF. The CDR3 DNA reads as TGTGCCAGCAGTGAACTTGGGACTAGCGGGAAGGAGACCCAGTACTTC.

The chain couples TRBV29-1 to TRBJ2-7, with a tentative D call TRBD2 (7 bases). V was clipped by 5 bases and J by 7 bases, with 18 bases between them. The V gene's germline CDR1 is SQVTM and CDR2 ANQGSEA. This CDR3 has 13 amino acids. Written as DNA, the CDR3 is TGCAGCGTTACGGGGAGGGGGGCAAGGGAGCAGTACTTC. Protein: CSVTGRGAREQYF.

The V and J genes are TRBV9 and TRBJ2-3; TRBD2 might be the D (5 bases). The V and J ends lost 7 bases and 1 base respectively, with 16 bases between them. CDR1 SGDLS and CDR2 YYNGEE come from the germline V gene. The CDR3 runs 15 residues. The CDR3 is CASRSDGRGTDTQYF. The CDR3 bases are TGTGCCAGCCGCTCCGATGGGCGGGGCACAGATACGCAGTATTTT.

This clone showed up just a few times. The chain employs TRBV14 and TRBJ1-4; 10 nucleotides line up with TRBD1. The germline V gene encodes CDR1 SGHDN and CDR2 FVKESK. The CDR3 is made up of 13 amino acids. The J segment lost 10 bases and the V segment lost 4 bases, leaving 3 bases of the junction unmatched. As DNA, the CDR3 is TGTGCCAGCAGCCTCGGGACAGGGGCAAAACTGTTTTTT. Its protein product is CASSLGTGAKLFF.

The chain employs TRBV5-1 and TRBJ2-7, with D possibly being TRBD1 (5 bases). The CDR3 consists of 14 residues. Germline lookup yields CDR1 SGHRS and CDR2 YFSETQ. V was shortened by 4 bases and J by 6 bases, with 17 bases between the two germline ends. CDR3 sequence: CASSPRVGPSEQYF. The CDR3 DNA sequence: TGCGCCAGCAGCCCCAGGGTCGGACCCAGCGAGCAGTACTTC. The full variable domain, in which reference TRBV5-1 and TRBJ2-7 provide the parts outside the CDR3, is KAGVTQTPRYLIKTRGQQVTLSCSPISGHRSVSWYQQTPGQGLQFLFEYFSETQRNKGNFPGRFSGRQFSNSRSEMNVSTLELGDSALYLCASSPRVGPSEQYFGPGTRLTVT.